This T cell receptor beta chain was identified during a study of T cell responses to AZD1222 COVID-19 vaccine. Study details: Combined were second doses at about 4 or about 12 weeks. Notes on the study in general: Regions 160-218 and 743-854 held dominance among vaccine-associated CD4 TCRs, which spanned spike.

The CDR3 is 15 residues long. Between the trimmed V and J ends, which lost 5 bases and 2 bases, there was a span of 12 bases. The germline V gene has CDR1 SEHNR and CDR2 FQNEAQ (reference sequence). Sequenced by immunoSEQ multiplex PCR; TCRdb stores in-frame clones only, minus some. The sample has 110,000 to 150,000 clones; 80% to 90% are singletons. Comment on this clone: Its antigen is not known.

The rearrangement uses TRBV7-9 and TRBJ2-2; a weak D match, TRBD2 (5 bases). This specimen was peripheral blood, taken on day 0 of AZD1222 vaccination. This TCR was recovered from an adult in good health. In nucleotides, the CDR3 is TGTGCCAGCAGCCCCGTCGGGGTTAACACCGGGGAGCTGTTTTTT. Translated, it gives CASSPVGVNTGELFF. The full variable domain, with the rest looked up from reference TRBV7-9 and TRBJ2-2, is DTGVSQNPRHKITKRGQNVTFRCDPISEHNRLYWYRQTLGQGPEFLTYFQNEAQLEKSRLLSDRFSAERPKGSFSTLEIQRTEQGDSAMYLCASSPVGVNTGELFFGEGSRLTVL.